Below are 8 T cell receptor beta chains sequenced from a single sample in a study of T cell repertoires in cytomegalovirus infection. TCRdb recomputed calls from the reads with MiXCR, one row per CDR3 protein. Among 150,000 to 200,000 distinct CDR3 sequences listed, approximately 19% were seen once. The material sequenced was PBMCs. The receptors derive from a human donor in good health (CMV status not recorded). Some clones in this sample may be carry-over from other donors' samples.

This clonotype was counted many times. The chain has TRBV7-2 and TRBJ2-3, with a possible D match to TRBD2 (6 bases). Germline V CDR1 and CDR2: SGHTA, FQGNSA. V dropped 1 base and J dropped 6 bases, with 8 bases sitting between them. The CDR3 length is 13 residues. The CDR3 region has the DNA TGTGCCAGCAGCTTAGTAGGAGGGGATACGCAGTATTTT. Its translation is CASSLVGGDTQYF. Drawing the rest from reference TRBV7-2 and TRBJ2-3, the complete variable domain is GAGVSQSPSNKVTEKGKDVELRCDPISGHTALYWYRQSLGQGLEFLIYFQGNSAPDKSGLPSDRFSAERTGGSVSTLTIQRTQQEDSAVYLCASSLVGGDTQYFGPGTRLTVL.

V gene TRBV28 combines with J gene TRBJ1-1; tentatively, D is TRBD1 (5 bases). The CDR3 loop spans 18 amino acids. V dropped 5 bases and J dropped 2 bases, with 24 bases sitting between them. CDR1 and CDR2 from the germline V gene are MDHEN and SYDVKM. CDR3 protein: CASSTIGGMGTGNTEAFF. The CDR3 DNA follows: TGTGCCAGCAGTACTATTGGGGGTATGGGGACCGGCAACACTGAAGCTTTCTTT.

This clonotype came up a few times. This chain's CDR3 is CASSSQGPTNEKLFF. In DNA, the CDR3 is TGTGCCAGCAGCTCACAGGGGCCAACTAATGAAAAACTGTTTTTT. The chain couples TRBV7-9 to TRBJ1-4; 7 bases match TRBD1. Germline V gene data show CDR1 as SEHNR and CDR2 as FQNEAQ (reference sequence). CDR3 size: 15 residues. V lost 4 bases, J lost 0 bases, and 2 bases stayed unmatched.

The chain is built from TRBV20-1 and TRBJ1-1; no clear D gene. The CDR3 is made up of 16 amino acids. V was shortened by 0 bases and J by 4 bases, with 18 bases between the two germline ends. Germline assignment: CDR1 DFQATT and CDR2 SNEGSKA (reference sequence). This CDR3 is CSARDVRRTGSTEAFF. Here the CDR3 DNA reads TGCAGTGCTAGAGATGTCAGGCGGACGGGGAGCACTGAAGCTTTCTTT.

The chain links TRBV12-3 or TRBV12-4 to TRBJ2-7; 7 nucleotides match TRBD2. CDR3 size: 16 residues. Germline trimming cut 5 bases from V and 0 bases from J; bases unmatched to any gene: 10. In DNA form, the CDR3 reads TGTGCCAGCAGTCCGGTAGGACTAGGTAGCTCCTACGAGCAGTACTTC. Protein product: CASSPVGLGSSYEQYF.

In its sample, this clonotype was seen a few times. The rearrangement uses TRBV28 and TRBJ1-6; possibly TRBD1 for D (6 bases). Trimming removed 7 bases at V and 6 bases at J, with 22 bases between. Looked up from germline, CDR1 is MDHEN and CDR2 is SYDVKM. The CDR3 totals 17 residues. CDR3 residues: CASTLIPGGGVNSPLHF. For the CDR3, the DNA is TGTGCCAGCACTCTTATCCCGGGAGGGGGAGTTAATTCACCCCTCCACTTT.

This clonotype was detected ten times or more. This chain uses TRBV7-7 with TRBJ2-3, with a weak D call TRBD2 (6 bases). V was pared by 3 bases and J by 0 bases, with 16 bases between. Germline values: CDR1 SSHAT, CDR2 FNYEAQ (reference sequence). The CDR3 consists of 17 residues. CDR3 loop: CASSFSGSPTSTDTQYF. CDR3 bases: TGTGCCAGCAGCTTTAGCGGTAGCCCTACTAGCACAGATACGCAGTATTTT. Combining the CDR3 with reference TRBV7-7 and TRBJ2-3 gives the whole variable domain GAGVSQSPRYKVTKRGQDVTLRCDPISSHATLYWYQQALGQGPEFLTYFNYEAQPDKSGLPSDRFSAERPEGSISTLTIQRTEQRDSAMYRCASSFSGSPTSTDTQYFGPGTRLTVL.

This clonotype was seen ten or more times. This rearrangement joins TRBV7-2 to TRBJ2-7; 9 positions match TRBD1. Unmatched junction bases numbered 6, after V lost 1 base and J lost 5 bases. Germline assignment: CDR1 SGHTA and CDR2 FQGNSA. The CDR3 extends over 15 amino acids. CDR3 loop: CASSLENRGLHEQYF. The CDR3 region has the DNA TGTGCCAGCAGCTTAGAAAACAGGGGGCTCCACGAGCAGTACTTC.